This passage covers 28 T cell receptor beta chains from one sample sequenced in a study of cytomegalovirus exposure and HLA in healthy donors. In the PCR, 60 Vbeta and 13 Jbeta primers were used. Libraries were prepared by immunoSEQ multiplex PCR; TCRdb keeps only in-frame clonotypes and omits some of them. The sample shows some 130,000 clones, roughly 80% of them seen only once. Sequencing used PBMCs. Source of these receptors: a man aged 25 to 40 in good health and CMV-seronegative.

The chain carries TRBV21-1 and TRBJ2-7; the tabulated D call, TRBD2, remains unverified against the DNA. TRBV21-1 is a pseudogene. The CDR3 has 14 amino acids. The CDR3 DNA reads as TGTGCCAGCAGCAACCAAGGACTAGACCCCGAGCAGTACTTC. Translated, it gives CASSNQGLDPEQYF.

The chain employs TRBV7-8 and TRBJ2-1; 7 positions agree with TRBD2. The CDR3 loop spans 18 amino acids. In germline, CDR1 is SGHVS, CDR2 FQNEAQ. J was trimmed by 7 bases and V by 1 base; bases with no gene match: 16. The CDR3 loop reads CASSLVVGAGRVINEQFF. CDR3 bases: TGTGCCAGCAGCTTAGTTGTCGGAGCGGGACGGGTTATAAATGAGCAGTTCTTC.

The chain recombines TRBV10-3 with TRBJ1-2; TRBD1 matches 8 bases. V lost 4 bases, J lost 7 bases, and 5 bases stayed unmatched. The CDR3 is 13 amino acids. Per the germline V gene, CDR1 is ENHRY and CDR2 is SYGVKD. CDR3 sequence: CAISAAGGVGYTF. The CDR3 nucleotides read TGTGCCATCAGTGCGGCAGGGGGCGTTGGCTACACCTTC.

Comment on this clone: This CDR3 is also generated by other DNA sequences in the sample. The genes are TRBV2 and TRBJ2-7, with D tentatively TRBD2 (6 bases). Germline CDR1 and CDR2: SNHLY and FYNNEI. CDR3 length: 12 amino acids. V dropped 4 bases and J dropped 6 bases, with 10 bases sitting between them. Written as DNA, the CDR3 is TGTGCCAGCAGTGCCTCGCGGGGCGAGCAGTACTTC. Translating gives CASSASRGEQYF.

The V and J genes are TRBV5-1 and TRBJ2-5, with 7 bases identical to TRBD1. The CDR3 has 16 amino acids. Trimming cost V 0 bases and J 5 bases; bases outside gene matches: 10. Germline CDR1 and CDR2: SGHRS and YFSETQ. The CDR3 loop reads CASSLAAGGYVETQYF. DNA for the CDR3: TGCGCCAGCAGCTTGGCCGCAGGGGGTTATGTGGAGACCCAGTACTTC.

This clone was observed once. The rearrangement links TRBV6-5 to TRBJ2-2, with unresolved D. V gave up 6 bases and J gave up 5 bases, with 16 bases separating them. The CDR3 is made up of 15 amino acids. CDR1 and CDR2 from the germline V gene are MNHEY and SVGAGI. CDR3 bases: TGTGCCAGCAGACATACCACCCTAGGTACCGGGGAGCTGTTTTTT. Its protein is CASRHTTLGTGELFF.

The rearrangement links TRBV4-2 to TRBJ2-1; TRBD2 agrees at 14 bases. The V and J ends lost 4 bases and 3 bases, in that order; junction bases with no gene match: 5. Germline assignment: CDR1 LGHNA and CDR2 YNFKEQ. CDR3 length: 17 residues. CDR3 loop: CASSLGLAGGSYNEQFF. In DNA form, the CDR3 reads TGTGCCAGCAGCCTAGGACTAGCGGGAGGTAGCTACAATGAGCAGTTCTTC.

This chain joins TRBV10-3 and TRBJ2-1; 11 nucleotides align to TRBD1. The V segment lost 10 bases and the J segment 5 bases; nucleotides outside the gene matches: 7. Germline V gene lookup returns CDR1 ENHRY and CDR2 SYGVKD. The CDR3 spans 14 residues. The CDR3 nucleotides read TGTGCCAGCCGCGGACAGGGGGCTGACAATGAGCAGTTCTTC. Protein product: CASRGQGADNEQFF.

The CDR3 region has the DNA TGCAGCGTTGTTCGGGACAGGAAAATCTACAATGAGCAGTTCTTC. This translates into CSVVRDRKIYNEQFF. The rearrangement uses TRBV29-1 and TRBJ2-1; 8 bases are shared with TRBD1. The ends lost 4 bases at V and 3 bases at J; junction bases unmatched: 8. Germline lookup yields CDR1 SQVTM and CDR2 ANQGSEA. This CDR3 comprises 15 residues.

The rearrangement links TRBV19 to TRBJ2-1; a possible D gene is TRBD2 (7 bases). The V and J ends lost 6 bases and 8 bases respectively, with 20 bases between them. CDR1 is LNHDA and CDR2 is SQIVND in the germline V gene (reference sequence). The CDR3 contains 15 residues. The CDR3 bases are TGTGCCAGTAGCATGGGGGAGGGGGGCAGGTATGAGCAGTTCTTC. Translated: CASSMGEGGRYEQFF.

This chain's CDR3 is CASSQRDVNQPQHF. CDR3 DNA sequence: TGTGCCAGCAGTCAGAGGGATGTTAATCAGCCCCAGCATTTT. The genes are TRBV6-5 and TRBJ1-5; D remains unclear. The germline V gene has CDR1 MNHEY and CDR2 SVGAGI. V lost 5 bases, J lost 4 bases, and 12 bases lay in between. This CDR3 comprises 14 residues.

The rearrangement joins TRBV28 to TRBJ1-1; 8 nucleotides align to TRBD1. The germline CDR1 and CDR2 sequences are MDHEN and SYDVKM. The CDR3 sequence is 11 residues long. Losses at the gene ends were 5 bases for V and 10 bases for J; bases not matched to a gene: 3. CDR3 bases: TGTGCCAGCAGTGGACAGGGAACAGCTTTCTTT. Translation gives CASSGQGTAFF. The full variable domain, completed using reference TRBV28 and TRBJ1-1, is DVKVTQSSRYLVKRTGEKVFLECVQDMDHENMFWYRQDPGLGLRLIYFSYDVKMKEKGDIPEGYSVSREKKERFSLILESASTNQTSMYLCASSGQGTAFFGQGTRLTVV.

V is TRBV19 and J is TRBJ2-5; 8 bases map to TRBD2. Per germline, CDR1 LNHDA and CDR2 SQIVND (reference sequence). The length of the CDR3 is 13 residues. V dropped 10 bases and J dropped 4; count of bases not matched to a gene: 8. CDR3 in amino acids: CATSGGGGETQYF. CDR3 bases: TGTGCCACCTCGGGAGGGGGAGGAGAGACCCAGTACTTC.

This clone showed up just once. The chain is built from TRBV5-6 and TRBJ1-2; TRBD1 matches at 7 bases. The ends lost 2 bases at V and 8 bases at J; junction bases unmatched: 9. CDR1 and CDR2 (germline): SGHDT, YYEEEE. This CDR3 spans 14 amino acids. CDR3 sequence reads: CASSFGRGTRGYTF. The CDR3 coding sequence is TGTGCCAGCAGCTTCGGCAGGGGGACTCGGGGCTACACCTTC.

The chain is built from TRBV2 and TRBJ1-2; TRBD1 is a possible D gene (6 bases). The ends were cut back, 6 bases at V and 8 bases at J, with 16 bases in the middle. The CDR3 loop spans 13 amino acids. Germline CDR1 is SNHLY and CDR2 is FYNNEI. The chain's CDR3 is CASRYRDIGGYTF. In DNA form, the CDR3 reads TGTGCCAGCAGATACCGGGACATTGGGGGCTACACCTTC.

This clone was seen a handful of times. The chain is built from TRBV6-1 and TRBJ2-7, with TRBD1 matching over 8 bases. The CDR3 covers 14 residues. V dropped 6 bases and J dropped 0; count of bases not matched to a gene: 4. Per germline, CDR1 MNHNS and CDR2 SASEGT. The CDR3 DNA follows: TGTGCCAGCAGGCAGACAGGGGCCTCCTACGAGCAGTACTTC. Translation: CASRQTGASYEQYF.

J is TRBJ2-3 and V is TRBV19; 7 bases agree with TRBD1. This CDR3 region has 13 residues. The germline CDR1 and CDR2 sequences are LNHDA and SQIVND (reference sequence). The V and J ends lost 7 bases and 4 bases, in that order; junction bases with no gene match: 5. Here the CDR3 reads CASNRQGADTQYF. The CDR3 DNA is TGTGCCAGTAACAGACAGGGTGCAGATACGCAGTATTTT.

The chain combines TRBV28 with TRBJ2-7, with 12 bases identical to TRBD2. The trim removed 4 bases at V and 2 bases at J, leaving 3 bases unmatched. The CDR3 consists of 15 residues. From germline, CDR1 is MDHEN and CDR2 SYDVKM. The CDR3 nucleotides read TGTGCCAGCAGTTGGTGGACTAGCGGGACCTACGAGCAGTACTTC. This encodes CASSWWTSGTYEQYF.

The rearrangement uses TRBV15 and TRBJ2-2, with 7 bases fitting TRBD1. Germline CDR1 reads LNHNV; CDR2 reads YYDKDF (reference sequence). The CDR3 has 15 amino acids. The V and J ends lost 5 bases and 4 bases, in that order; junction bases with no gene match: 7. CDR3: CATSAQTGITGELFF. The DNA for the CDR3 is TGTGCCACCAGCGCTCAGACAGGGATCACCGGGGAGCTGTTTTTT.

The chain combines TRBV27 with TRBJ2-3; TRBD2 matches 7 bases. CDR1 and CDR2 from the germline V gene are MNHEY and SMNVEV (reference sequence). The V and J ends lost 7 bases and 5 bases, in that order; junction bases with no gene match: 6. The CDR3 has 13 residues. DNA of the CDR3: TGTGCCAGCACCCCTGCGGGAGTAGATACGCAGTATTTT. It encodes CASTPAGVDTQYF.

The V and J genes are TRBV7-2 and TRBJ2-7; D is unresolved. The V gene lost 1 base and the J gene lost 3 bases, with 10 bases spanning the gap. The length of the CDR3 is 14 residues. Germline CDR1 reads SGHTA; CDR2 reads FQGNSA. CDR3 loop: CASSLGLMRYEQYF. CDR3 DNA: TGTGCCAGCAGCTTAGGACTTATGCGCTACGAGCAGTACTTC.

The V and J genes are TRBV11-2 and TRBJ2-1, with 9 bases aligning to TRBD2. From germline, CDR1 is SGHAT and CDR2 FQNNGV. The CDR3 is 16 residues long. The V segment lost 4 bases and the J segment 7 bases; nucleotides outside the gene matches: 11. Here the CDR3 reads CASSSPPAGGVNEQFF. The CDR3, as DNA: TGTGCCAGCAGCTCCCCCCCGGCGGGAGGGGTGAATGAGCAGTTCTTC. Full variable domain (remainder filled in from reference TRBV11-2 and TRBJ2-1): EAGVAQSPRYKIIEKRQSVAFWCNPISGHATLYWYQQILGQGPKLLIQFQNNGVVDDSQLPKDRFSAERLKGVDSTLKIQPAKLEDSAVYLCASSSPPAGGVNEQFFGPGTRLTVL.

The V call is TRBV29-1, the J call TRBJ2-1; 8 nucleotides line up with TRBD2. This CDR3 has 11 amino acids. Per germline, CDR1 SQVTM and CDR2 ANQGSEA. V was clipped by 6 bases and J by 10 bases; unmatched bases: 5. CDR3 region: CSVAAGGEQFF. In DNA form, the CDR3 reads TGCAGCGTCGCCGCGGGGGGAGAGCAGTTCTTC.

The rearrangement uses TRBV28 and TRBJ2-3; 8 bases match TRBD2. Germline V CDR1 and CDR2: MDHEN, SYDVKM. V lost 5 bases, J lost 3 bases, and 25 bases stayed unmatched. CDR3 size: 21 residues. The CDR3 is CASSPTNPTAAEREWTDTQYF. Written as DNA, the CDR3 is TGTGCCAGCAGTCCAACAAACCCTACGGCAGCAGAGCGGGAGTGGACAGATACGCAGTATTTT.

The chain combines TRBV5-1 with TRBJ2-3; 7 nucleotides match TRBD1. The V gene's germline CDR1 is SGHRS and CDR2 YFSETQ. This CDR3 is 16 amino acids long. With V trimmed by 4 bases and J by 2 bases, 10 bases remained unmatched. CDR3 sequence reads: CASSPEGAHDTDTQYF. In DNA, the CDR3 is TGCGCCAGCAGCCCCGAGGGGGCCCACGACACAGATACGCAGTATTTT.

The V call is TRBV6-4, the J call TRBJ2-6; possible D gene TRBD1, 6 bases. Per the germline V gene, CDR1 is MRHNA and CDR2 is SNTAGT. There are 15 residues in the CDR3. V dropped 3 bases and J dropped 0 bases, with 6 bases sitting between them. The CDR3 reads CASSEDSSGANVLTF. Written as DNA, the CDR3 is TGTGCCAGCAGTGAGGACAGCTCTGGGGCCAACGTCCTGACTTTC.

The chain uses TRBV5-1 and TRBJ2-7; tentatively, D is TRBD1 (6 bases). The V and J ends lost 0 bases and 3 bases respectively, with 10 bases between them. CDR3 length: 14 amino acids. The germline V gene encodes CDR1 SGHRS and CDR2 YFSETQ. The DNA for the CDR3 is TGCGCCAGCAGCTTGGGACAGGCCCACTACGAGCAGTACTTC. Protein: CASSLGQAHYEQYF.

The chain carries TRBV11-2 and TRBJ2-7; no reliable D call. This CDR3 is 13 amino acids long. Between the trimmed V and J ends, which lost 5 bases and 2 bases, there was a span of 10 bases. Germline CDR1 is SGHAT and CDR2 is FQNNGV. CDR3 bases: TGTGCCAGCAGCCCCCCGGCGGCCTACGAGCAGTACTTC. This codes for CASSPPAAYEQYF.